What follows is one TCR beta chain and its context. Germline V gene data show CDR1 as SGHRS and CDR2 as YFSETQ. CDR3 size: 13 residues. V lost 2 bases and J 0 bases, leaving 5 bases between the germline ends. The data belong to a study of blood T cell repertoires in COVID-19. Whole-study context: COVID-19 samples, acute and convalescent, were from the United States, Italy and Spain. Sample material is recorded as cDNA or gDNA derived from T cells, B-cell-depleted T cells, or PBMCs.

The table came from immunoSEQ multiplex PCR; TCRdb's copy has only in-frame clones and leaves some out. The table records about 160,000 clones, about 80% of them present only once. This TCR came from a woman aged 55-69 years who had recovered from COVID-19. The sample comprised PBMCs or T cells enriched from blood (not recorded which). The gene calls are TRBV5-1 and TRBJ1-1, with D uncertain. The CDR3 region has the DNA TGCGCCAGCAGCTTTGTAATGAACACTGAAGCTTTCTTT. It codes for CASSFVMNTEAFF.